These 9 T cell receptor beta chains came from one sample sequenced in a study of T cell responses to AZD1222 COVID-19 vaccine. Produced via immunoSEQ multiplex PCR; TCRdb's table is partial and in-frame only. The sample lists over 150,000 clones, 85% to 95% occurring once. Sequenced material: peripheral blood, taken 28 days after the second dose of the MenACWY control vaccine. These receptor sequences come from an adult who received the MenACWY meningococcal vaccine as a control.

V and J are TRBV5-1 and TRBJ2-7; TRBD1 matches at 9 bases. V gave up 2 bases and J gave up 6 bases; unmatched junction bases: 6. The CDR3 has 14 residues. Germline loops: CDR1 SGHRS, CDR2 YFSETQ. The chain's CDR3 is CASSLWDRVGEQYF. Written as DNA, the CDR3 is TGCGCCAGCAGCTTATGGGACAGGGTGGGCGAGCAGTACTTC.

The rearrangement joins TRBV7-2 to TRBJ1-5, with 7 nucleotides matching TRBD1. This CDR3 has 14 amino acids. Germline V gene sequence: CDR1 SGHTA, CDR2 FQGNSA. V shed 6 bases and J 1 base; nucleotides not matched to a gene: 3. The CDR3 sequence: CASRSTGSNQPQHF. DNA of the CDR3: TGTGCCAGCAGGTCGACAGGGAGCAATCAGCCCCAGCATTTT.

V is TRBV27 and J is TRBJ2-5; 7 bases fit TRBD1. The CDR3 covers 15 residues. Germline CDR1 is MNHEY and CDR2 is SMNVEV (reference sequence). V was clipped by 3 bases and J by 7 bases; unmatched bases: 11. The CDR3 here is CASSFDRDVRVTQYF. Here the CDR3 DNA reads TGTGCCAGCAGTTTTGACAGGGACGTGCGGGTGACCCAGTACTTC.

This CDR3 is CASNRGTNNSPLHF. The DNA of the CDR3 is TGTGCCAGCAACCGGGGGACAAACAATTCACCCCTCCACTTT. The chain combines TRBV6-6 with TRBJ1-6, with a tentative D call TRBD1 (6 bases). CDR3 length: 14 residues. Germline CDR1 and CDR2: MNHNY and SVGAGI (reference sequence). Trimming removed 7 bases from V and 7 bases from J, with 14 bases in between.

The chain employs TRBV6-5 and TRBJ2-7, with D possibly being TRBD1 (5 bases). The germline V gene encodes CDR1 MNHEY and CDR2 SVGAGI. V was shortened by 6 bases and J by 4 bases, with 10 bases between the two germline ends. This CDR3 has 12 residues. DNA for the CDR3: TGTGCCAGCAGGCAGGGTGGGTACGAGCAGTACTTC. Translation gives CASRQGGYEQYF.

Only a few counts were recorded for this clone. This chain links TRBV5-6 with TRBJ1-3; D gene unclear. CDR1 is SGHDT and CDR2 is YYEEEE in the germline V gene. The V and J ends lost 0 bases and 0 bases respectively, with 7 bases between them. This CDR3 is 15 amino acids long. CDR3 coding DNA: TGTGCCAGCAGCTTGGCCCAGAACTCTGGAAACACCATATATTTT. Protein: CASSLAQNSGNTIYF.

The chain recombines TRBV1 with TRBJ2-2; the D call TRBD2 from the table was never checked on the DNA. TRBV1 is a recognized pseudogene. This CDR3 comprises 18 residues. CDR3 sequence: CTSSQEARRGTNTGELFF. CDR3 coding DNA: TGCACCAGCAGCCAAGAAGCGCGGCGGGGGACGAACACCGGGGAGCTGTTTTTT.

The chain is built from TRBV18 and TRBJ2-2; 9 bases are a match to TRBD2. With V trimmed by 4 bases and J by 7 bases, 7 bases remained unmatched. The CDR3 is 15 residues long. Germline V gene data show CDR1 as KGHSH and CDR2 as LQKENI. In DNA form, the CDR3 reads TGTGCCAGCTCACTTTCGACTAGCGGTGGCGGGGAGCTGTTTTTT. Translated, it gives CASSLSTSGGGELFF.

V usage is TRBV5-1 and J usage is TRBJ2-7; tentatively, D is TRBD1 (6 bases). This CDR3 is 15 amino acids long. V was trimmed by 1 base and J by 5 bases, leaving 16 bases between them. From germline, CDR1 is SGHRS and CDR2 YFSETQ. The CDR3 nucleotides read TGCGCCAGCAGCTTGATGCTCGGGACAATCAACGAGCAGTACTTC. Its protein product is CASSLMLGTINEQYF.